The clone carrying this TCR beta chain was picked up many times. CDR1 and CDR2 from the germline V gene are LNHNV and YYDKDF (reference sequence). Trimming cost V 3 bases and J 3 bases; bases outside gene matches: 14. This CDR3 comprises 17 residues. The sample belongs to a study of low-dose radiotherapy and immunotherapy resistance in tumors. Primers used for first-strand cDNA, a TRAV- and TRBV-specific set, covered both alpha and beta chains. A roughly 20-cycle PCR with a constant-region primer and V-primer adapter amplified TCRs. TCRdb recomputed calls from the reads with MiXCR, one row per CDR3 protein. This sample has 100,000 or so distinct CDR3 sequences; less than 25% occur once, and the top ten carry about 4%. The sample's time point: after trial treatment. Treatment specified: LDRT plus nivolumab, ipilimumab, low-dose cyclophosphamide and aspirin (RACIN trial).

This TCR came from a male donor with prostate cancer. This material consisted of PBMCs, taken after low-dose radiotherapy plus immunotherapy. V and J are TRBV15 and TRBJ2-7; TRBD2 agrees at 7 bases. The CDR3, as DNA: TGTGCCACCAGCAGTGGAGCGGGGCGGGGCGCCCTCTACGAGCAGTACTTC. Protein product: CATSSGAGRGALYEQYF.